A single sample is the source of the 6 T cell receptor beta chains below, sequenced in a study of T cell repertoires in cytomegalovirus infection. TCRdb itself ran the reads through MiXCR, one entry per CDR3 protein. Counted here are around 800,000 distinct CDR3 sequences, about 33% occurring once; the ten biggest clones make up around an eighth. Their target antigens are unknown. Sequencing used cultured CD8+ T cells from PBMCs, obtained from culture after CMV antigen stimulation. All receptors come from a human donor in good health (CMV status not recorded). Some clones in this sample may be carry-over from other donors' samples.

With regard to this clonotype: A read error is likely, as this CDR3 ends without the conserved phenylalanine or tryptophan. This sequence joins TRBV7-9 and TRBJ1-6; unclear D gene. Germline assignment: CDR1 SEHNR and CDR2 FQNEAQ (reference sequence). CDR3 size: 16 residues. Between the trimmed V and J ends, which lost 6 bases and 4 bases, there was a span of 16 bases. CDR3 sequence (DNA): TGTGCCAGCAGAGCCGGGCAGGTGCTATATAATTCACCCCTCCACGTT. It yields the protein CASRAGQVLYNSPLHV.

The chain combines TRBV5-6 with TRBJ2-6, with unresolved D. V shed 1 base and J shed 2 bases, with 7 bases lying between them. This CDR3 region has 15 residues. CDR1 SGHDT and CDR2 YYEEEE come from the germline V gene. This CDR3 is CASSLLTAGANVLTF. Here the CDR3 DNA reads TGTGCCAGCAGCTTGCTGACGGCTGGGGCCAACGTCCTGACTTTC.

This clonotype was seen more than once but under ten times. The chain couples TRBV12-3 or TRBV12-4 to TRBJ2-4, with TRBD2 identical over 13 bases. The length of the CDR3 is 13 residues. The junction had 6 bases not matched to a gene; V was cut back by 4 bases and J by 15 bases. This CDR3 is CASSSPGLAGRYF. The DNA of the CDR3 is TGTGCCAGCAGTTCACCGGGACTAGCGGGGAGGTACTTC.

The chain recombines TRBV19 with TRBJ1-2; D is possibly TRBD1 (6 bases). Trimming took off 10 bases at V and 0 bases at J, with 15 bases between the two ends. Germline CDR1 is LNHDA and CDR2 is SQIVND (reference sequence). This CDR3 is built from 14 residues. CDR3 coding DNA: TGTGCCACCTCGGAAAACAGGGCTAACTATGGCTACACCTTC. It specifies CATSENRANYGYTF.

This clonotype appeared a single time. The chain joins TRBV4-2 to TRBJ2-7; TRBD1 matches 8 bases. The V gene's germline CDR1 is LGHNA and CDR2 YNFKEQ. The CDR3 totals 18 residues. With 0 bases clipped from V and 2 bases from J, the junction kept 12 bases outside the gene matches. Here the CDR3 DNA reads TGTGCCAGCAGCCAAGAGTATGTTGGACAGGGATTTACCTACGAGCAGTACTTC. Translated: CASSQEYVGQGFTYEQYF.

The chain has TRBV10-3 and TRBJ2-1, with D possibly TRBD2 on 5 matching bases. The CDR3 has 12 residues. In germline, CDR1 is ENHRY, CDR2 SYGVKD. V shed 11 bases and J shed 4 bases, with 12 bases lying between them. This chain's CDR3 is CAAVGGYNEQFF. The CDR3 nucleotides read TGTGCCGCCGTAGGAGGATACAATGAGCAGTTCTTC.